These 25 T cell receptor beta chains came from one sample sequenced in a study of OX40 agonist ivuxolimab in advanced cancers. Profiled with immunoSEQ multiplex PCR; TCRdb holds only in-frame clones, not every one. This table holds 6,500 to 8,000 clones, roughly nine tenths found once. The sequences come from CD4+ or CD8+ T cells sorted from blood, collected in a trial of the OX40 agonist ivuxolimab. The receptors stem from an adult with an advanced solid tumor such as melanoma, head and neck, liver or kidney cancer.

This chain joins TRBV9 and TRBJ2-1, with a possible D match to TRBD2 (6 bases). Germline CDR1 SGDLS, CDR2 YYNGEE. The length of the CDR3 is 15 residues. Trimming stripped 4 bases from V and 6 bases from J, with 17 bases between. CDR3 sequence: CASSPGGAPTNEQFF. DNA of the CDR3: TGTGCCAGCAGCCCCGGCGGGGCGCCGACCAATGAGCAGTTCTTC.

The chain is built from TRBV9 and TRBJ2-7; D is perhaps TRBD1 (6 bases). The V gene lost 0 bases and the J gene lost 5 bases, with 9 bases spanning the gap. Germline CDR1 SGDLS, CDR2 YYNGEE. The CDR3 contains 13 residues. CDR3 amino acids: CASSVETGDEQYF. In nucleotides, the CDR3 is TGTGCCAGCAGCGTAGAGACAGGCGACGAGCAGTACTTC. The variable domain in full, completed from reference TRBV9 and TRBJ2-7, reads DSGVTQTPKHLITATGQRVTLRCSPRSGDLSVYWYQQSLDQGLQFLIQYYNGEERAKGNILERFSAQQFPDLHSELNLSSLELGDSALYFCASSVETGDEQYFGPGTRLTVT.

This clone was detected only once. V and J are TRBV28 and TRBJ2-5, with D unresolved. V was cut by 3 bases and J by 5 bases, with 7 bases left in between. The CDR3 totals 12 residues. Per germline, CDR1 MDHEN and CDR2 SYDVKM. The DNA of the CDR3 is TGTGCCAGCAGTTTGGAATCCGAGACCCAGTACTTC. Its protein is CASSLESETQYF.

Only a few counts were recorded for this clone. V and J are TRBV6-1 and TRBJ2-3, with a tentative D call TRBD1 (6 bases). Germline V gene data show CDR1 as MNHNS and CDR2 as SASEGT. With 5 bases removed from V and 4 bases from J, the gap between germline ends came to 16 bases. The CDR3 contains 15 residues. CDR3 in DNA: TGTGCCAGCAGTTGGACAGTAGATTTATCAGATACGCAGTATTTT. It codes for CASSWTVDLSDTQYF.

This clone was observed a handful of times. The CDR3 DNA is TGCAGCGCAAACCTCGGGGGCTACGAGCAGTACTTC. This translates into CSANLGGYEQYF. V gene TRBV29-1 combines with J gene TRBJ2-7; a possible D gene is TRBD2 (6 bases). The germline CDR1 and CDR2 sequences are SQVTM and ANQGSEA. This CDR3 spans 12 amino acids. V was shortened by 7 bases and J by 3 bases, with 13 bases between the two germline ends.

About this clone itself: The conserved phenylalanine or tryptophan is not found at the CDR3 terminus, so this likely reflects a read error. V gene TRBV7-9 combines with J gene TRBJ1-5; TRBD1 aligns across 7 bases. The CDR3 is 15 residues long. Germline CDR1 SEHNR, CDR2 FQNEAQ (reference sequence). With V trimmed by 1 base and J by 3 bases, 3 bases remained unmatched. The CDR3 DNA reads as TGTGCCAGCAGCTTAGGTACAGGGGCCAATCAGCCCCAGCATCTT. This translates into CASSLGTGANQPQHL.

The CDR3 reads CAISESTVSTDTQYF. DNA for the CDR3: TGTGCCATCAGTGAGTCTACAGTTAGCACAGATACGCAGTATTTT. The chain links TRBV10-3 to TRBJ2-3; no clear D. This CDR3 has 15 amino acids. Germline CDR1 and CDR2: ENHRY and SYGVKD. Deletions cut 0 bases from V and 0 bases from J, with 7 bases between.

This chain uses TRBV28 with TRBJ2-7, with unresolved D. Germline loops: CDR1 MDHEN, CDR2 SYDVKM. The CDR3 runs 10 residues. Trimming cost V 6 bases and J 7 bases, with 7 bases left between them. The CDR3 sequence is CASSRSEQYF. CDR3 coding DNA: TGTGCCAGCAGCCGGAGTGAGCAGTACTTC.

The rearrangement joins TRBV7-6 to TRBJ2-7; 10 positions agree with TRBD1. Germline CDR1 reads SGHVS; CDR2 reads FNYEAQ. CDR3 length: 15 amino acids. J lost 5 bases, V lost 3 bases, and 7 bases had no gene match. Written as DNA, the CDR3 is TGTGCCAGCAGCTTGGGGGACAGGGGTATCCACGAGCAGTACTTC. The encoded protein is CASSLGDRGIHEQYF. Full variable domain (rest looked up from reference TRBV7-6 and TRBJ2-7): GAGVSQSPRYKVTKRGQDVALRCDPISGHVSLYWYRQALGQGPEFLTYFNYEAQQDKSGLPNDRFSAERPEGSISTLTIQRTEQRDSAMYRCASSLGDRGIHEQYFGPGTRLTVT.

This clone turned up a few times. The chain combines TRBV11-2 with TRBJ2-3; D not resolved. Germline V gene data show CDR1 as SGHAT and CDR2 as FQNNGV. The CDR3 loop spans 16 amino acids. Trimming left V 7 bases short and J 0 bases short, with 17 bases between. The CDR3 is CASTIPKGFSTDTQYF. Here the CDR3 DNA reads TGTGCCAGCACCATACCGAAGGGATTTAGCACAGATACGCAGTATTTT.

The chain uses TRBV28 and TRBJ2-5; 9 nucleotides agree with TRBD1. The V segment lost 5 bases and the J segment 5 bases; nucleotides outside the gene matches: 15. The CDR3 is made up of 17 amino acids. Per the germline V gene, CDR1 is MDHEN and CDR2 is SYDVKM. This CDR3 reads CASSPAGQGIHGETQYF. CDR3 DNA sequence: TGTGCCAGCAGTCCAGCGGGACAGGGAATACACGGGGAGACCCAGTACTTC.

This clone is a singleton in its sample. This rearrangement joins TRBV11-1 to TRBJ2-7; 9 bases are shared with TRBD2. Germline CDR1 SGHAT, CDR2 FQDESV (reference sequence). This CDR3 comprises 16 residues. With V trimmed by 4 bases and J by 5 bases, 12 bases remained unmatched. Here the CDR3 DNA reads TGTGCCAGCAGCTCCCCTGGGCGGGAGGGCCCCAACGAGCAGTACTTC. It codes for CASSSPGREGPNEQYF.

This clone is deemed medium-sized. CDR3 DNA: TGTGCCAGCAGCAAGGGACACGGAGGGTCTTACGAGACTGAAGCTTTCTTT. It encodes CASSKGHGGSYETEAFF. The rearrangement uses TRBV21-1 and TRBJ1-1. TRBV21-1 is described as a pseudogene. This CDR3 contains 17 residues.

The chain carries TRBV5-1 and TRBJ2-3; 9 bases map to TRBD1. Per germline, CDR1 SGHRS and CDR2 YFSETQ. This CDR3 contains 17 residues. The V gene end was trimmed by 4 bases and the J gene end by 2 bases; junction bases not matched to a gene: 11. CDR3 in amino acids: CASSQGTGLHNTDTQYF. The CDR3 DNA reads as TGCGCCAGCAGCCAGGGGACAGGGCTTCATAACACAGATACGCAGTATTTT.

This chain joins TRBV2 and TRBJ2-7, with D hard to call. The germline V gene has CDR1 SNHLY and CDR2 FYNNEI. The CDR3 contains 13 residues. Trimming took off 3 bases at V and 0 bases at J, with 6 bases between the two ends. Written as DNA, the CDR3 is TGTGCCAGCAGTGATGCCCTCTCCTACGAGCAGTACTTC. The encoded protein is CASSDALSYEQYF.

Notes on this clone: An end of the junction differs from the germline gene, which may be a read error. The chain carries TRBV5-1 and TRBJ2-7; D perhaps matches TRBD2 (6 bases). The CDR3 has 14 residues. The germline V gene encodes CDR1 SGHRS and CDR2 YFSETQ. This CDR3 reads CASSWRTTSHEQYF. CDR3 nucleotides: TGCGCCAGCAGCTGGAGGACTACCTCCCACGAGCAGTACTTC.

The chain links TRBV5-4 to TRBJ2-3; D is uncertain. The V end was cut by 3 bases, the J end by 2 bases, with 13 bases between. There are 15 residues in the CDR3. Germline V CDR1 and CDR2: SGHNT, YYREEE (reference sequence). The CDR3 DNA reads as TGTGCCAGCAGCTCCCCTGGTGAAAACACAGATACGCAGTATTTT. Amino acids: CASSSPGENTDTQYF.

The chain is built from TRBV2 and TRBJ1-1; D is ambiguous. Germline values: CDR1 SNHLY, CDR2 FYNNEI. The CDR3 has 13 amino acids. Trimming left V 2 bases short and J 5 bases short, with 9 bases between. This CDR3 reads CASSEWRITEAFF. The CDR3 nucleotides are TGTGCCAGCAGTGAATGGAGAATTACTGAAGCTTTCTTT. Complete variable domain (other parts from reference TRBV2 and TRBJ1-1): EPEVTQTPSHQVTQMGQEVILRCVPISNHLYFYWYRQILGQKVEFLVSFYNNEISEKSEIFDDQFSVERPDGSNFTLKIRSTKLEDSAMYFCASSEWRITEAFFGQGTRLTVV.

The chain carries TRBV7-6 and TRBJ2-1, with 12 positions matching TRBD2. The V gene end was trimmed by 2 bases and the J gene end by 8 bases; junction bases not matched to a gene: 7. From germline, CDR1 is SGHVS and CDR2 FNYEAQ. The CDR3 runs 16 residues. CDR3 nucleotides: TGTGCCAGCAGCTTAATGACTAGCGGGAGCTTATATGAGCAGTTCTTC. It specifies CASSLMTSGSLYEQFF.

The gene calls are TRBV16 and TRBJ1-1; TRBD1 aligns across 8 bases. Trimming took 0 bases from V and 4 from J; bases not matched to a gene: 1. CDR1 is KGHSY and CDR2 is FQNENV in the germline V gene. This CDR3 spans 14 amino acids. For the CDR3, the DNA is TGTGCCAGCAGCCAATCAGGACAGGGCACTGAAGCTTTCTTT. Protein product: CASSQSGQGTEAFF.

V gene TRBV7-3 combines with J gene TRBJ2-2; 8 bases match TRBD1. The CDR3 sequence is 16 residues long. Germline lookup yields CDR1 SGHTA and CDR2 FQGTGA. Trimming took 5 bases from V and 2 from J; bases not matched to a gene: 7. Here the CDR3 reads CASSPRQGANTGELFF. CDR3 DNA sequence: TGTGCCAGCAGCCCGAGGCAGGGGGCTAACACCGGGGAGCTGTTTTTT.

V is TRBV9 and J is TRBJ2-7, with TRBD2 matching over 14 bases. Trimming removed 3 bases from V and 3 bases from J; junction bases left unmatched: 2. The CDR3 consists of 15 residues. Germline V gene sequence: CDR1 SGDLS, CDR2 YYNGEE. CDR3 protein: CASSGGLAGGYEQYF. The CDR3 bases are TGTGCCAGCAGCGGCGGACTAGCGGGGGGCTACGAGCAGTACTTC.

This clone came up once. The genes are TRBV9 and TRBJ2-7; D might be TRBD2 (6 bases). The germline gives CDR1 SGDLS, CDR2 YYNGEE. Trimming cost V 0 bases and J 0 bases, with 10 bases left between them. The CDR3 has 15 amino acids. This chain's CDR3 is CASSVDLGSSYEQYF. CDR3 nucleotide sequence: TGTGCCAGCAGCGTAGACCTCGGGAGCTCCTACGAGCAGTACTTC.

The chain recombines TRBV7-2 with TRBJ2-5; no reliable D call. With 1 base removed from V and 1 base from J, the gap between germline ends came to 10 bases. The CDR3 runs to 15 residues. CDR1 and CDR2 from the germline V gene are SGHTA and FQGNSA. The CDR3 bases are TGTGCCAGCAGCTTAGATCTGACCTCCCAAGAGACCCAGTACTTC. As protein: CASSLDLTSQETQYF.

The rearrangement uses TRBV28 and TRBJ1-4; a weak D match, TRBD1 (5 bases). The CDR3 contains 16 residues. Trimming stripped 1 base from V and 3 bases from J, with 12 bases between. Germline V lookup: CDR1 MDHEN, CDR2 SYDVKM. This CDR3 reads CASSLYPPGPNEKLFF. DNA for the CDR3: TGTGCCAGCAGTTTATATCCCCCGGGGCCTAATGAAAAACTGTTTTTT.